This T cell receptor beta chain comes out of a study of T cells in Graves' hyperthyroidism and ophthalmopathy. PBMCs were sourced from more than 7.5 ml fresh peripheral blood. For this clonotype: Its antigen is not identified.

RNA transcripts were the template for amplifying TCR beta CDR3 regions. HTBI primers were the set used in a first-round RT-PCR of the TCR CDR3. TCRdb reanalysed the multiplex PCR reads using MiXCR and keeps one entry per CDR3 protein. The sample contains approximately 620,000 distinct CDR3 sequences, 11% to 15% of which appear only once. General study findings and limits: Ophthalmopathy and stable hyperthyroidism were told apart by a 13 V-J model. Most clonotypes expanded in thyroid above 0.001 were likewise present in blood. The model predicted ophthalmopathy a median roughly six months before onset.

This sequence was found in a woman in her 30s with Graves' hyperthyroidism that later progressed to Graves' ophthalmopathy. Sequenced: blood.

CDR3 residues: CASSPTVWNSPLHF. CDR3 DNA: TGCGCCAGCAGCCCGACAGTTTGGAATTCACCCCTCCACTTT. The chain uses TRBV4-1 and TRBJ1-6; possible D gene TRBD1, 5 bases. V gave up 4 bases and J gave up 7 bases, with 11 bases separating them. CDR3 length equals 14 residues. Germline lookup yields CDR1 MGHRA and CDR2 YSYEKL.